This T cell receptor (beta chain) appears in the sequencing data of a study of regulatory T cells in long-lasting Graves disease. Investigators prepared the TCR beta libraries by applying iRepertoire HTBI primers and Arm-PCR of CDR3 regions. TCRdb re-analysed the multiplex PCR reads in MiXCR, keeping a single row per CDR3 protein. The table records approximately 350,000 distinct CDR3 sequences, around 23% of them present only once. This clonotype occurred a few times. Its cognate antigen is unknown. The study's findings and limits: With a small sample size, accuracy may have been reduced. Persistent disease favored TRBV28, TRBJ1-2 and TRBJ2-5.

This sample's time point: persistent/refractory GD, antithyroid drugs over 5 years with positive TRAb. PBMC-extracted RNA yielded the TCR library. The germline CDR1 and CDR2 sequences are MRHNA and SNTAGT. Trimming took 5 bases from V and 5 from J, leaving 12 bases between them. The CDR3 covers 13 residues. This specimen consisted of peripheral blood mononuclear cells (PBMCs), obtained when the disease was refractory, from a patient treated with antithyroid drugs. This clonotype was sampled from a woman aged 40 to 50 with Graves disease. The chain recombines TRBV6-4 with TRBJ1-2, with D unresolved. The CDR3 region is CASSLRTQYGYTF. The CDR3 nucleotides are TGTGCCAGCAGTTTGCGAACCCAGTATGGCTACACCTTC.